The 20 T cell receptor beta chains below come from one sample, sequenced in a study of siplizumab effects on memory and regulatory T cells. Profiled with immunoSEQ multiplex PCR; TCRdb holds only in-frame clones, not every one. The repertoire holds about 100,000 clones, with 94% as singletons. The source material was non-Treg CD4+ T cells sorted from blood. Receptor source: a human donor in good health.

The chain employs TRBV6-5 and TRBJ2-1, with 7 bases lining up with TRBD1. Losses at the gene ends were 5 bases for V and 4 bases for J; bases not matched to a gene: 8. Per germline, CDR1 MNHEY and CDR2 SVGAGI. The CDR3 has 15 amino acids. The DNA of the CDR3 is TGTGCCAGCAGTGCGACAGGGCCCAATTACAATGAGCAGTTCTTC. Translation gives CASSATGPNYNEQFF.

This clone was seen once. The CDR3 sequence is CASSIEDVNQPQHF. CDR3 DNA sequence: TGTGCCAGCAGTATCGAGGACGTTAATCAGCCCCAGCATTTT. The rearrangement links TRBV6-5 to TRBJ1-5, with D unclear. The V gene's germline CDR1 is MNHEY and CDR2 SVGAGI. The V end lost 5 bases, the J end lost 4 bases, and 12 bases lay between the germline ends. The length of the CDR3 is 14 residues.

This rearrangement joins TRBV27 to TRBJ2-1, with 11 positions matching TRBD2. The V segment lost 3 bases and the J segment 6 bases; nucleotides outside the gene matches: 4. This CDR3 spans 15 amino acids. The germline CDR1 and CDR2 sequences are MNHEY and SMNVEV (reference sequence). The CDR3 spells CASSLRLAGPNEQFF. The CDR3 region has the DNA TGTGCCAGCAGTTTGCGACTAGCGGGACCCAATGAGCAGTTCTTC.

The gene calls are TRBV9 and TRBJ2-7, with 8 positions matching TRBD1. Trimming removed 0 bases from V and 7 bases from J; junction bases left unmatched: 6. This CDR3 has 14 residues. Germline CDR1 reads SGDLS; CDR2 reads YYNGEE. CDR3 coding DNA: TGTGCCAGCAGCGTAGGTCAGGGGGCGTATGAGCAGTACTTC. Its translation is CASSVGQGAYEQYF.

The chain carries TRBV21-1 and TRBJ2-7. TRBV21-1 is annotated as a pseudogene. The CDR3 is 14 amino acids. CDR3 loop: CASSKVGMIYEQYF. CDR3 coding DNA: TGTGCCAGCAGCAAAGTAGGGATGATCTACGAGCAGTACTTC.

The rearrangement uses TRBV18 and TRBJ1-4, with TRBD1 as a possible D gene (5 bases). V lost 5 bases to trimming and J lost 6 bases, with 13 bases between them. The CDR3 spans 14 residues. Germline V CDR1 and CDR2: KGHSH, LQKENI. The CDR3 protein is CASSARVQDEKLFF. The CDR3 region has the DNA TGTGCCAGCTCAGCCAGGGTACAGGATGAAAAACTGTTTTTT.

The chain employs TRBV7-9 and TRBJ2-7; 10 nucleotides agree with TRBD1. The CDR3 covers 15 residues. In germline, CDR1 is SEHNR, CDR2 FQNEAQ (reference sequence). The trim removed 6 bases at V and 3 bases at J, leaving 8 bases unmatched. CDR3 sequence: CASSYSGQGGYEQYF. The CDR3 DNA reads TGTGCCAGCAGTTACTCCGGACAGGGGGGCTACGAGCAGTACTTC.

Notes on this clone: This likely comes from a read error, as the CDR3 has no conserved phenylalanine or tryptophan at its end. The chain joins TRBV11-2 to TRBJ1-2; 7 bases fit TRBD1. V lost 5 bases and J lost 5; bases outside the gene matches: 17. Germline V lookup: CDR1 SGHAT, CDR2 FQNNGV. The CDR3 spans 17 residues. For the CDR3, the DNA is TGTGCCAGCAGCAGCTTAGTACGACCGGGACAGAAATATGGCTACACCCTC. Translation: CASSSLVRPGQKYGYTL.

This clone has just one count. V gene TRBV9 combines with J gene TRBJ1-5; D gene ambiguous. CDR3 size: 14 residues. Germline V gene data show CDR1 as SGDLS and CDR2 as YYNGEE. Trimming took off 4 bases at V and 3 bases at J, with 11 bases between the two ends. Here the CDR3 DNA reads TGTGCCAGCAGCCCGACCATCGCCAATCAGCCCCAGCATTTT. Translated: CASSPTIANQPQHF. Looking up the rest from reference TRBV9 and TRBJ1-5 gives the full variable domain: DSGVTQTPKHLITATGQRVTLRCSPRSGDLSVYWYQQSLDQGLQFLIQYYNGEERAKGNILERFSAQQFPDLHSELNLSSLELGDSALYFCASSPTIANQPQHFGDGTRLSIL.

The chain has TRBV6-5 and TRBJ2-3; maybe TRBD2 (5 bases). Trimming cost V 6 bases and J 4 bases, with 17 bases left between them. CDR1 is MNHEY, CDR2 SVGAGI, per germline. This CDR3 has 15 residues. The CDR3 is CASSLKGSRADTQYF. The CDR3 DNA reads TGTGCCAGCAGCCTTAAAGGGAGTCGGGCAGATACGCAGTATTTT.

This chain joins TRBV2 and TRBJ2-1; 9 bases align to TRBD2. The CDR3 covers 17 residues. J gave up 1 base and V 6 bases, and 10 bases lay outside the gene matches. Germline-derived CDR1 and CDR2 are SNHLY and FYNNEI. CDR3 sequence reads: CASRFSGSGRSYNEQFF. CDR3 sequence (DNA): TGTGCCAGCAGATTTAGCGGGAGCGGGAGGTCCTACAATGAGCAGTTCTTC.

V usage is TRBV6-1 and J usage is TRBJ1-5; 9 nucleotides line up with TRBD1. This CDR3 spans 15 amino acids. Germline assignment: CDR1 MNHNS and CDR2 SASEGT. V was pared by 6 bases and J by 5 bases, with 8 bases of the junction left unmatched. The CDR3 bases are TGTGCCAGCAGCGGGGGACAGGGCTTCTATCAGCCCCAGCATTTT. Its protein is CASSGGQGFYQPQHF.

The chain couples TRBV2 to TRBJ1-1; no firm D call. The germline V gene encodes CDR1 SNHLY and CDR2 FYNNEI. CDR3 length: 13 residues. Trimming removed 3 bases from V and 8 bases from J, with 13 bases in between. The CDR3 bases are TGTGCCAGCAGTGACCGCGGGATAGGGGAAGCTTTCTTT. Translated: CASSDRGIGEAFF.

This rearrangement joins TRBV30 to TRBJ1-4; D possibly corresponds to TRBD1 (5 bases). CDR1 GTSNPN and CDR2 SVGIG come from the germline V gene (reference sequence). The CDR3 runs 14 residues. Trimming cost V 1 base and J 8 bases, with 14 bases left between them. CDR3 sequence reads: CAWSGTFIEEKLFF. The CDR3 region has the DNA TGTGCCTGGAGTGGGACATTCATTGAGGAAAAACTGTTTTTT.

To note about this clone: This sample also contains other DNA sequences that code for the same CDR3. The genes are TRBV5-1 and TRBJ2-2; TRBD1 is a possible D gene (5 bases). The CDR3 totals 14 residues. The germline V gene has CDR1 SGHRS and CDR2 YFSETQ. V was cut by 0 bases and J by 4 bases, with 7 bases left in between. CDR3 residues: CASSLGQITGELFF. In DNA form, the CDR3 reads TGCGCCAGCAGCTTGGGACAGATCACCGGGGAGCTGTTTTTT.

This rearrangement joins TRBV28 to TRBJ1-2; weak D call: TRBD1 (6 bases). V lost 3 bases and J lost 4, with 12 bases in between. The CDR3 is made up of 14 amino acids. The germline V gene encodes CDR1 MDHEN and CDR2 SYDVKM. The chain's CDR3 is CASSFHRDGYGYTF. CDR3 nucleotide sequence: TGTGCCAGCAGTTTTCACAGGGATGGCTATGGCTACACCTTC.

This chain joins TRBV6-4 and TRBJ2-3; D is undetermined. CDR1 is MRHNA, CDR2 SNTAGT, per germline. The germline V and J ends were trimmed by 0 bases and 8 bases, with 9 bases remaining between them. The CDR3 has 13 residues. The CDR3 loop is CASSDSIGVTQYF. Here the CDR3 DNA reads TGTGCCAGCAGTGACTCGATAGGAGTTACGCAGTATTTT.

The V and J genes are TRBV9 and TRBJ2-7, with D unclear. Trimming pared 4 bases from V and 4 bases from J, leaving 18 bases between. The V gene's germline CDR1 is SGDLS and CDR2 YYNGEE. CDR3 length: 15 amino acids. The CDR3: CASSFGPMGWYEQYF. CDR3 coding DNA: TGTGCCAGCAGCTTTGGACCTATGGGATGGTACGAGCAGTACTTC. The full variable domain, completed using reference TRBV9 and TRBJ2-7, is DSGVTQTPKHLITATGQRVTLRCSPRSGDLSVYWYQQSLDQGLQFLIQYYNGEERAKGNILERFSAQQFPDLHSELNLSSLELGDSALYFCASSFGPMGWYEQYFGPGTRLTVT.

A few counts support this clone. The CDR3: CASSGTGGGDTQYF. For the CDR3, the DNA is TGTGCCAGCAGTGGGACAGGGGGGGGAGATACGCAGTATTTT. The chain employs TRBV25-1 and TRBJ2-3, with 10 bases matching TRBD1. The CDR3 contains 14 residues. The junction had 3 bases not matched to a gene; V was cut back by 4 bases and J by 5 bases. Germline V gene data show CDR1 as MGHDK and CDR2 as SYGVNS. The full variable domain, with the rest looked up from reference TRBV25-1 and TRBJ2-3, is EADIYQTPRYLVIGTGKKITLECSQTMGHDKMYWYQQDPGMELHLIHYSYGVNSTEKGDLSSESTVSRIRTEHFPLTLESARPSHTSQYLCASSGTGGGDTQYFGPGTRLTVL.

The chain joins TRBV29-1 to TRBJ1-1; perhaps TRBD1 as D (5 bases). The CDR3 runs to 15 residues. CDR1 and CDR2 (germline): SQVTM, ANQGSEA. V shed 5 bases and J shed 0 bases, with 16 bases lying between them. CDR3 protein: CSVKTPAGLNTEAFF. CDR3 nucleotide sequence: TGCAGCGTTAAAACCCCCGCAGGGCTGAACACTGAAGCTTTCTTT.